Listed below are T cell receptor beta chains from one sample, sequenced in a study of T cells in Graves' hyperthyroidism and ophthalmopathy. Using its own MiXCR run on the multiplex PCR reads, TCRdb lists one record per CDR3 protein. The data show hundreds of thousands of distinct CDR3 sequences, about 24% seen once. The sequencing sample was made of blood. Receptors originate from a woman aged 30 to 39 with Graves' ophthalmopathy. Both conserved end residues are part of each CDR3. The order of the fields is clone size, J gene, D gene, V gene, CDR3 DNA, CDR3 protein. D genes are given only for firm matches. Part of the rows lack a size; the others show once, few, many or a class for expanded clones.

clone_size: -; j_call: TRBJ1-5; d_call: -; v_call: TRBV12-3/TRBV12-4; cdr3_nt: TGTGCCAGCAGTTTAGCCGGACGTGAGCCCCAGCATTTT; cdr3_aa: CASSLAGREPQHF
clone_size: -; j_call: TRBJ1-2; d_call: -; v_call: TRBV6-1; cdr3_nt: TGTGCCAGCAGCCTAGACAGCGTTCATGGCTACACCTTC; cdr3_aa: CASSLDSVHGYTF
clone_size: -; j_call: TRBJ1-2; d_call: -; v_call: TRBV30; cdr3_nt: TGTGCCTGGGCCGGTGTAAGGGATGGCTACACCTTC; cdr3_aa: CAWAGVRDGYTF
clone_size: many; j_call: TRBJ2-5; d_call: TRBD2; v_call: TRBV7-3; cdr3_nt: TGTGCCAGCAGCTCAAACGGGGGGGAACAAGAGACCCAGTACTTC; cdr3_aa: CASSSNGGEQETQYF
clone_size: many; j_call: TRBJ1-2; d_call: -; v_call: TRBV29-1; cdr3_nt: TGCAGCGTGACTACAGGGATGGACTATGGCTACACCTTC; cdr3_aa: CSVTTGMDYGYTF
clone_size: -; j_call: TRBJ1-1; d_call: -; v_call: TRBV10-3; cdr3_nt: TGTGCCATCAGTGAGTCCCGAGGAAACACTGAAGCTTGCTTT; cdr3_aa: CAISESRGNTEACF
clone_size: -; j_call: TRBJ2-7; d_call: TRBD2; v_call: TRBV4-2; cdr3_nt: TGTGCCAGCAGCCAAGATGGAACTAGCGGGTCCTATTACGAGCAGTACTTC; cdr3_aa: CASSQDGTSGSYYEQYF
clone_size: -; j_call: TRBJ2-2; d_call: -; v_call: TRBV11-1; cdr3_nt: TGTGCCAGCAGTCCCAGGTTTGGGGGCTACACCGGGGAGCTGTTTTTT; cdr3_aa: CASSPRFGGYTGELFF
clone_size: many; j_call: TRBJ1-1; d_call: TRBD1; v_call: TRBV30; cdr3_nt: TGTGCCTGGGGGCGACAGGGGGCTAGGAGGACTGAAGCTTTCTTT; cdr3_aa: CAWGRQGARRTEAFF
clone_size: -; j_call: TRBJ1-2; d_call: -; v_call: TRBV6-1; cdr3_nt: TGTGCCAGCAGCGATTTTTCCGGCTACACCTTC; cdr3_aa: CASSDFSGYTF
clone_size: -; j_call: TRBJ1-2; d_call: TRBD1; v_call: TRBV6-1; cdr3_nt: TGTGCCAGCAGCTCCGGGACAGGGGGTCAGGGCTATGGCTACACCTTC; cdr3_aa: CASSSGTGGQGYGYTF
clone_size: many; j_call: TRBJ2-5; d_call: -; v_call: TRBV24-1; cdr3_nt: TGTGCCACAACGGAGCTGGGGTTTGAGGAGACCCAGTACTTC; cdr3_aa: CATTELGFEETQYF
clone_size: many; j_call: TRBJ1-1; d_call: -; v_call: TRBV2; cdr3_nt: TGTGCCAGCAGTGATTCACAGAACACTGAAGCTTTCTTT; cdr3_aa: CASSDSQNTEAFF
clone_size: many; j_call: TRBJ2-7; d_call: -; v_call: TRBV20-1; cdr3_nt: TGCAGTGTAGCTGGCAGGACGTACGAGCAGTACTTC; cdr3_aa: CSVAGRTYEQYF
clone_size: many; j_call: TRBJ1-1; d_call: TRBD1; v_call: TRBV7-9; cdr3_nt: TGTGCCAGCAGCCCCCGGACAGGGAGGGGCACTGAAGCTTTCTTT; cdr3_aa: CASSPRTGRGTEAFF
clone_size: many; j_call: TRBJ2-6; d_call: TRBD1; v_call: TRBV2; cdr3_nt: TGTGCCAGCAGTTTCCGGGACAGGGGCTCTGGGGCCAACGTCCTGACTTTC; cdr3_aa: CASSFRDRGSGANVLTF
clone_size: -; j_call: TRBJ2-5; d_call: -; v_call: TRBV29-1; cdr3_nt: TGCAGCAGCCGTGGCGGAGGGGTACAAGAGACCCAGTACTTC; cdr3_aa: CSSRGGGVQETQYF
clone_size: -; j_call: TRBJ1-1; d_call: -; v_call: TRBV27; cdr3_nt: TGTGCCAGCAGTCCCAGTAACACTGAAACTTTCTTT; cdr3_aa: CASSPSNTETFF
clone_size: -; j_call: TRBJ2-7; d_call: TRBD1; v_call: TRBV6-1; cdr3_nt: TGTGCCATCGGGACAGGACCTTACTACGAGCAGTACTTC; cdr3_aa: CAIGTGPYYEQYF
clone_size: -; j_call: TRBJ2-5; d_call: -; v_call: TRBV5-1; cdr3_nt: TGCGCCAGCAGCTTGACATTGGTGGGAGTAATAAAAGAGACCCAGTACTTC; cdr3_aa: CASSLTLVGVIKETQYF
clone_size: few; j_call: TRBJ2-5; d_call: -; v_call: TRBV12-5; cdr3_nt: TGTGCTAGTGGTTCGAACCCCGGGGCGGGAAAAGAGACCCAGTACTTC; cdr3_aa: CASGSNPGAGKETQYF
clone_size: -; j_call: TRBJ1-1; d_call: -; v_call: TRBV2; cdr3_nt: TGTGCCAGCAGTGACAGGGCCATGAACACTGAAGCTTTCTTT; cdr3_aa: CASSDRAMNTEAFF
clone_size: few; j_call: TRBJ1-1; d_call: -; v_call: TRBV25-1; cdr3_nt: TGTGCCAGCGCACCCCCATCGGGAGGGAATATCCCTGAAGCTTTCTTT; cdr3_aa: CASAPPSGGNIPEAFF
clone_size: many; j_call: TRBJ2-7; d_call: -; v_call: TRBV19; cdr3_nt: TGTGCCAGTAGTGTCGATCAGGGGAAGGGGAGCTACGAGCAGTACTTC; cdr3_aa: CASSVDQGKGSYEQYF
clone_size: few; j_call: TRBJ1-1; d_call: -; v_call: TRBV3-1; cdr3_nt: TGTGCCAGCAGCCAGAATCCAGGCCGCTTGGACACTGAAGCTTTCTTT; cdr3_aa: CASSQNPGRLDTEAFF
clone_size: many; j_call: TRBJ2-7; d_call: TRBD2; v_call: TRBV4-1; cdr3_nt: TGCGCCAGCAGCCAAGAGAGCGGGGACGAGCAGTACTTC; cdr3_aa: CASSQESGDEQYF
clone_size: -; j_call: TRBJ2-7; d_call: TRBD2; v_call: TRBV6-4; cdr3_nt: TGTGCCAGCAGGACCTCGGGGGGTATCGGTGGGTACGAGCAGTACTTC; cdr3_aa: CASRTSGGIGGYEQYF
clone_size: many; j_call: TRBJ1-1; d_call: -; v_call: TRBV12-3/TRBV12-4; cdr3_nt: TGTGCCAGCAGTGCCGGGACTAGGGGAACTGAAGCTTTCTTT; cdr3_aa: CASSAGTRGTEAFF
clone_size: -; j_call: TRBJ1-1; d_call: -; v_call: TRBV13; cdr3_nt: TGTGCCAGCAGCTTAGTCGGGACCAAAGGGGACACTAAAGCTTTCTTT; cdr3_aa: CASSLVGTKGDTKAFF
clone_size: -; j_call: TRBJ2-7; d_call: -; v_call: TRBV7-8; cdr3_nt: TGTGCCAGCAGCTTGAAGACAGACTACTACGAGCAGTACTTC; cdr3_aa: CASSLKTDYYEQYF
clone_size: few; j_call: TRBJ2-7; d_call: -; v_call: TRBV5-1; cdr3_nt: TGCGCCAGCGCCCGTGTCCCCCCTATTATTGGCGAGCAGTACTTC; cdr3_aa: CASARVPPIIGEQYF
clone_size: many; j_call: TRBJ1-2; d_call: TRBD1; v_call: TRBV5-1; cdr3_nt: TGCGCCAGCAGCTTGGCTGGGACAGCTTATGGCTACACCTTC; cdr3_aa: CASSLAGTAYGYTF
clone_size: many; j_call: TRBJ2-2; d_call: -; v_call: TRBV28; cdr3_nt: TGTGCCAGCAGCCGACAGGATTCCTTCGCGAACACCGGGGAGCTGTTTTTT; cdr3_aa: CASSRQDSFANTGELFF
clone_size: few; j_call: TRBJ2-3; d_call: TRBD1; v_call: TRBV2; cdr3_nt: TGTGCCAGCAGGATGGACAGGGGGACAGATACGCAGTATTTT; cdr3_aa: CASRMDRGTDTQYF
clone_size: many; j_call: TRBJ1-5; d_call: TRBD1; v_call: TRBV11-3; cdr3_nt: TGTGCCAGCAGCTCGGCGAACAGGGGAGGCAATCAGCCCCAGCATTTT; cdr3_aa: CASSSANRGGNQPQHF
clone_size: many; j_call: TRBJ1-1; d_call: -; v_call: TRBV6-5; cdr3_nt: TGTGCCAGCAGGGGAGTGAACACTGAAGCTTTCTTT; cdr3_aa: CASRGVNTEAFF
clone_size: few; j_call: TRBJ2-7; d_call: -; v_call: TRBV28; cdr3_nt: TGTGCCAGCAGTTTCACCGGGGGCGGGCACTACGAGCAGTACTTC; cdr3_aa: CASSFTGGGHYEQYF
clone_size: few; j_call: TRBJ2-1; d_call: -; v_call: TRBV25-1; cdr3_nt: TGTGCTAGCAGTGAATGGGGACAGTCCTTGGAGGGGCAGTTCTTC; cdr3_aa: CASSEWGQSLEGQFF
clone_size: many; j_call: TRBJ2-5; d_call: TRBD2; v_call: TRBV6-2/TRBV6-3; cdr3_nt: TGTGCCAGCAGTCCCGGGGGGGGGCCTGAGACCCAGTACTTC; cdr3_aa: CASSPGGGPETQYF
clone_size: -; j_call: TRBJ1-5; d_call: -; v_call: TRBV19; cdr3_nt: TGTGCCAGTACCGAAGAAGGGAATCAGCCCCAGCATTTT; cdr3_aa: CASTEEGNQPQHF
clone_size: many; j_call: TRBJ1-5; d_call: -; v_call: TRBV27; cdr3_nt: TGTGCCAGCAGCCCCGGGGGGGTGTTAAGCAATCAGCCCCAGCATTTT; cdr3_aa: CASSPGGVLSNQPQHF
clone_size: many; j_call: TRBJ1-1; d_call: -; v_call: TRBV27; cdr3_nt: TGTGCCAGCAGTTTTCGACTGAACACTGAAGCTTTCTTT; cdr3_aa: CASSFRLNTEAFF
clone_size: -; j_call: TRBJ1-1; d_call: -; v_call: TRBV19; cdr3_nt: TGTGCCAGTAGTGTCCAGGGAAGGGATGAAGCTTTCTTT; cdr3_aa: CASSVQGRDEAFF
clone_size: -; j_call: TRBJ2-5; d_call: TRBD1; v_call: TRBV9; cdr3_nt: TGTGCCAGCAGCGCCCCGGGACAGGGGGGCCAAGAGACCCAGTACTTC; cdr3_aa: CASSAPGQGGQETQYF
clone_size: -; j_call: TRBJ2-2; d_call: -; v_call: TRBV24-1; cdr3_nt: -; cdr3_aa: CATSDFGQGNTGEPFF
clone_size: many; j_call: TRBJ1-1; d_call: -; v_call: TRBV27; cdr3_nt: TGTGCCAGCTCCGAACATCCTCCTATGAACACTGAAGCTTTCTTT; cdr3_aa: CASSEHPPMNTEAFF
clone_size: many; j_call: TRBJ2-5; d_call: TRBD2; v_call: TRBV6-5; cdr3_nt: TGTGCCAGCAGTTACTCAAAGCAGCGGGGAGGGAAGACCCAGTACTTC; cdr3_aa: CASSYSKQRGGKTQYF
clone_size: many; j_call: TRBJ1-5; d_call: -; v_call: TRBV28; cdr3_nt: TGTGCCAGCAGTTTATTGCGGGGACCTCAGCCCCAGCATTTT; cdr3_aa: CASSLLRGPQPQHF
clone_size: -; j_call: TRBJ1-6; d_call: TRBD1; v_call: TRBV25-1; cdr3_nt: TGTGCCAGCAGTGGGGGAGCTGGGACAGCATATAATTCACCCCTCCACTTT; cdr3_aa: CASSGGAGTAYNSPLHF
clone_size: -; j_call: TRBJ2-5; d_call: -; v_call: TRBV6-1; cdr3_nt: TGTGCCAGCAATACGGCCCTCCCGGGGGAGACCCAGTACTTC; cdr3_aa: CASNTALPGETQYF
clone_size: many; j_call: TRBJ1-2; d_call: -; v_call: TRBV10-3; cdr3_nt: TGTGCCATCAGTGGTGGGCAGTATGGCTACACCTTC; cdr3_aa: CAISGGQYGYTF
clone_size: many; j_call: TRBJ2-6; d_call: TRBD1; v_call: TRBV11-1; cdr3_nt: TGTGCCAGCAGCTTAGCACAGGGGAGCGTCCTGACTTTC; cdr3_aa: CASSLAQGSVLTF
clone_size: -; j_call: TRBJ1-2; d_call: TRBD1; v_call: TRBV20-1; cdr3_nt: TGCAGTGCTGCCAGGGGGAAGGCTGGCTACACCTTC; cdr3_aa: CSAARGKAGYTF
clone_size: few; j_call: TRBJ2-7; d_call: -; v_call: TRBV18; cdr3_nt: TGTGCCAGCTCACCAGAGGCTAGCACCCACTACGAGCAGTACTTC; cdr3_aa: CASSPEASTHYEQYF
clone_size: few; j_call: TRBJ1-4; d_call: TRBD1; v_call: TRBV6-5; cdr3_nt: TGTGCCAGCAGTTACCACGACCTGGGACAGTTCACGTTT; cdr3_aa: CASSYHDLGQFTF
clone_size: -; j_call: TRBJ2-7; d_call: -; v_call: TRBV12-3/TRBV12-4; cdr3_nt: TGTGCCAGCGGTTTGATAGCGTCCAGCCCCTACGAGCAGTACTTC; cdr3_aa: CASGLIASSPYEQYF
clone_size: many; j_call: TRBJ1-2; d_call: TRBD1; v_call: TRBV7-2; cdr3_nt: TGTGCCAGCAGCCTACGACAGGGGCAGTGGGAAGGCTACACCTTC; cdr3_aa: CASSLRQGQWEGYTF